The clone carrying this TCR beta chain has at least ten counts. The source of the sample is a study of read filtering for tumor transcriptome and immune sequencing. Across the study: Patients were 17 male and approximately 15 female, mean age around 66 years, range roughly 47 to 85. Revised staging placed roughly 8 patients in R-ISS I, 15 to 20 in II, roughly 7 in III. Transcriptome libraries were built from DNase-treated RNA. RNA-seq yielded only roughly 75 to 1,300 TCR reads, IR-seq about 3.5 to 11 million.

Molecular barcoded adaptors covering alpha/delta and beta/gamma chains were used on about 390 ng RNA. One entry per CDR3 protein, called by TCRdb with MiXCR from the reads. Of roughly 90,000 distinct CDR3 sequences listed, under 25% are singletons. This CDR3 has 14 residues. In germline, CDR1 is MNHEY, CDR2 SVGAGI. Deletions cut 4 bases from V and 3 bases from J, with 12 bases between. Source material: a population of CD138-negative cells sorted from bone marrow. The genes are TRBV6-5 and TRBJ1-1, with D unclear. The source of this sequence is a donor at least 40 years old with multiple myeloma. The CDR3 region has the DNA TGTGCCAGCAGTTCCCGGCTGGGTGACACTGAAGCTTTCTTT. As protein: CASSSRLGDTEAFF.